One T cell receptor beta chain is described in this entry. The antigen remains undetermined. In the PCR, 60 Vbeta and 13 Jbeta primers were used. Assay: immunoSEQ multiplex PCR; the TCRdb copy retains only in-frame clones and omits some. The sample holds approximately 160,000 clones, around 74% seen once. This sample is drawn from a study of cytomegalovirus exposure and HLA in healthy donors. Study as a whole: Falling in the Caucasian-associated ancestry cluster were 81% of 300 to 500 genotyped donors.

The CDR3 runs to 14 residues. CDR1 and CDR2 from the germline V gene are SNHLY and FYNNEI. V gave up 8 bases and J gave up 4 bases; unmatched junction bases: 7. Whole-study findings and limits: Trimming of TCR beta V- and J-genes showed a link, identified in a later analysis, to a missense DCLRE1C variant. The CMV antigen specificity of a few CMV-associated chains was confirmed through in vitro analysis. A later analysis found that most CMV-associated TCR beta chains appeared HLA-restricted.

This chain uses TRBV2 with TRBJ2-3; TRBD2 matches 9 bases. The specimen was PBMCs. The receptor's source is a young man in good health and CMV-seronegative. The CDR3 nucleotides read TGTGCCAGCCCCCCAGCGGGAGGCCCAGATACGCAGTATTTT. Its translation: CASPPAGGPDTQYF.